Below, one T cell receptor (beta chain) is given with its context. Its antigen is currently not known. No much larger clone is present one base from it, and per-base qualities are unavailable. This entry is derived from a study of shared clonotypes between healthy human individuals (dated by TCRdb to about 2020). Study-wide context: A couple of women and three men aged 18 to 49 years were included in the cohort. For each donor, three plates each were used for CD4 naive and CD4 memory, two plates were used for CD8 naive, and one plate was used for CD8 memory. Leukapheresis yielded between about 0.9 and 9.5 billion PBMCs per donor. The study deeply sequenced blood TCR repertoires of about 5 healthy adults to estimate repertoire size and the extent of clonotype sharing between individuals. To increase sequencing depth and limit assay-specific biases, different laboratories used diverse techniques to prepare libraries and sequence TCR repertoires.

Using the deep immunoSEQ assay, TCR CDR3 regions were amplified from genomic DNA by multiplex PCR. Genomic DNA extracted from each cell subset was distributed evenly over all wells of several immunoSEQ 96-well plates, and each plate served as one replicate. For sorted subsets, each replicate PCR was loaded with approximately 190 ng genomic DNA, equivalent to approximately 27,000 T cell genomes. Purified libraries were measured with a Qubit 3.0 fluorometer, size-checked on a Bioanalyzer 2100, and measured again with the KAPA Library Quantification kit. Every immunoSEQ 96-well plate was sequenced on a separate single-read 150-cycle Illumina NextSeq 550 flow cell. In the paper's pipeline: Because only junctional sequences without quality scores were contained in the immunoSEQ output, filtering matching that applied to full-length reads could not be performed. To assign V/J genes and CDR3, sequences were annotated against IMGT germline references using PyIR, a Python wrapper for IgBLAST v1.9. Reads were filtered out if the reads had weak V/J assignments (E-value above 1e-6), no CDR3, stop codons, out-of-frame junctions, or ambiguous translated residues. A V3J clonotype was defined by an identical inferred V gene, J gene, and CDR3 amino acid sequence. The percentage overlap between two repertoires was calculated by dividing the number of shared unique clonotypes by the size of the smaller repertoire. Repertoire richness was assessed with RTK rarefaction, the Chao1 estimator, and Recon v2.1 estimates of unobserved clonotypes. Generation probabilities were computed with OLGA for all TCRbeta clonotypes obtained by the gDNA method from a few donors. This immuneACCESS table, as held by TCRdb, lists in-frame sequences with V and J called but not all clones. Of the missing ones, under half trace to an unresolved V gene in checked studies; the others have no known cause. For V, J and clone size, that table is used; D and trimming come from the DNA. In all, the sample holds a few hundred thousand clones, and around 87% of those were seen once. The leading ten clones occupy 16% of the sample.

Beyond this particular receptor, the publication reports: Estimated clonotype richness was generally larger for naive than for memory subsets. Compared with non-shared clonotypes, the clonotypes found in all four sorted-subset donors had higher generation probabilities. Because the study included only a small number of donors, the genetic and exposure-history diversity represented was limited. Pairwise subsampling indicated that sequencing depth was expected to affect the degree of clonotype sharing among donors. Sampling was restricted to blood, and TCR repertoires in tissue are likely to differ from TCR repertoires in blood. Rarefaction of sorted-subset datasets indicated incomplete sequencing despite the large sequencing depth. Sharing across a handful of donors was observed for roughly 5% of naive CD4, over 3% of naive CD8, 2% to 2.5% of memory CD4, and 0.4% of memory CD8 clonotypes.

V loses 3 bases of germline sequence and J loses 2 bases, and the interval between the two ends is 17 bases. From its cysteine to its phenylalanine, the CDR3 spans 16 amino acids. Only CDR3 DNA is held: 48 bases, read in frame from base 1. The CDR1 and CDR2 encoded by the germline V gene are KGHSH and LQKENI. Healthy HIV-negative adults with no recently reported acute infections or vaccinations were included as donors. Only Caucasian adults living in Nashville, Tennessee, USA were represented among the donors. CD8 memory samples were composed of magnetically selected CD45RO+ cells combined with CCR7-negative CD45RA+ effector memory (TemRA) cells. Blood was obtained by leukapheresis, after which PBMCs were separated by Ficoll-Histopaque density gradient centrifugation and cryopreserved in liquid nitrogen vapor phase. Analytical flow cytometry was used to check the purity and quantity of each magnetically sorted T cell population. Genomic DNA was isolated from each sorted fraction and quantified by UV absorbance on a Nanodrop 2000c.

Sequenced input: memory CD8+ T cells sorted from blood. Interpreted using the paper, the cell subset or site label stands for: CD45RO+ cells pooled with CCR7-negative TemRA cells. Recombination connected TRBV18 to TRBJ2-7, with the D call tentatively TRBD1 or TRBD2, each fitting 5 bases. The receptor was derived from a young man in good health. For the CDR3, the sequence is CASSPRFRQGPYEQYF. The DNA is TGTGCCAGCTCACCGCGATTCCGGCAGGGACCCTACGAGCAGTACTTC. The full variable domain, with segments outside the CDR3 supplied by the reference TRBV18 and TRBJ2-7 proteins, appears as NAGVMQNPRHLVRRRGQEARLRCSPMKGHSHVYWYRQLPEEGLKFMVYLQKENIIDESGMPKERFSAEFPKEGPSILRIQQVVRGDSAAYFCASSPRFRQGPYEQYFGPGTRLTVT.